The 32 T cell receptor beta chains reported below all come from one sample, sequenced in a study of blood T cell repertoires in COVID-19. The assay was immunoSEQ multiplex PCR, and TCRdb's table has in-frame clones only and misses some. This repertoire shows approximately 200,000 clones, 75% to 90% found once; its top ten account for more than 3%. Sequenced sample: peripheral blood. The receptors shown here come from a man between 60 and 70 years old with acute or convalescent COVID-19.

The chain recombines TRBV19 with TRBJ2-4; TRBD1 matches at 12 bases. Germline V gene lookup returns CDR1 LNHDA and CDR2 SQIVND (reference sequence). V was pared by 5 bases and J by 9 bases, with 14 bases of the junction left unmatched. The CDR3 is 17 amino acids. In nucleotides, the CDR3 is TGTGCCAGTAGTCCCGGGACAGGGGGCCATTCGGGAGGCATTCAGTACTTC. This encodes CASSPGTGGHSGGIQYF.

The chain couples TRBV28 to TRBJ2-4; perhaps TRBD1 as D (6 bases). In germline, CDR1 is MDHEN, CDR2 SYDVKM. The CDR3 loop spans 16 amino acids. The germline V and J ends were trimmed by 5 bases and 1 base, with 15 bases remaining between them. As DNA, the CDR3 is TGTGCCAGCAGTACGCGAGGGGGTGTGGCCAAAAACATTCAGTACTTC. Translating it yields CASSTRGGVAKNIQYF.

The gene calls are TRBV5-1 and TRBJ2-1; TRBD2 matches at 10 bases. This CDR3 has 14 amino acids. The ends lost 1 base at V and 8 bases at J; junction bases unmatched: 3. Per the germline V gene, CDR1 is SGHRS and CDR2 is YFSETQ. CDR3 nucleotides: TGCGCCAGCAGCTTGTACCTAGCGGGAGATGAGCAGTTCTTC. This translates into CASSLYLAGDEQFF.

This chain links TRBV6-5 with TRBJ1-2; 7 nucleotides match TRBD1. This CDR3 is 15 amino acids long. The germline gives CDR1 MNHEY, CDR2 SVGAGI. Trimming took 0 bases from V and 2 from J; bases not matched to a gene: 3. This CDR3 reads CASSYSTGSNYGYTF. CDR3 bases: TGTGCCAGCAGTTACTCGACAGGGTCAAACTATGGCTACACCTTC.

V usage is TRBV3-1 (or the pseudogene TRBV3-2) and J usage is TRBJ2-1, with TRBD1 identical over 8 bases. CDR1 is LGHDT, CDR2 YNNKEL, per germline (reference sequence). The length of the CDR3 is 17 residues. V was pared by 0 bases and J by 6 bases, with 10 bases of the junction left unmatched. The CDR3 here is CASSQDHRQGARNEQFF. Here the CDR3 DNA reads TGTGCCAGCAGCCAAGATCATCGGCAGGGGGCTCGCAATGAGCAGTTCTTC.

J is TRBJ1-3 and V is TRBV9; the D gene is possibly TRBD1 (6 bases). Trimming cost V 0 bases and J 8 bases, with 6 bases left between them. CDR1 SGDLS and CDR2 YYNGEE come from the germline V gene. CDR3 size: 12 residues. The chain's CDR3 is CASSVEGDTIYF. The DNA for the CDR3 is TGTGCCAGCAGCGTAGAGGGGGACACCATATATTTT.

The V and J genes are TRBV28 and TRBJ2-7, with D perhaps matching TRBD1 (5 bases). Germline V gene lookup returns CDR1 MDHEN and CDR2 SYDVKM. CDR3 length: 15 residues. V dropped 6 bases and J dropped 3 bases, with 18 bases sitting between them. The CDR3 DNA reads TGTGCCAGCAGCCCCCCGGACACCGGGTTCTACGAGCAGTACTTC. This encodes CASSPPDTGFYEQYF.

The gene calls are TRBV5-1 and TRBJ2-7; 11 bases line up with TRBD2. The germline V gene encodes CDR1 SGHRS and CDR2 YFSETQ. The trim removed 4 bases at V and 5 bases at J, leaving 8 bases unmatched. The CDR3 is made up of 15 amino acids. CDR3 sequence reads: CASSQTSGSSNEQYF. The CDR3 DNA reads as TGCGCCAGCAGCCAAACTAGCGGGAGTAGTAACGAGCAGTACTTC.

The DNA for the CDR3 is TGTGCCAGTAGCTCCCAGGGGTTGGGCACCGGGGAGCTGTTTTTT. It encodes CASSSQGLGTGELFF. The V call is TRBV19, the J call TRBJ2-2; perhaps TRBD1 as D (6 bases). Looked up from germline, CDR1 is LNHDA and CDR2 is SQIVND (reference sequence). This CDR3 spans 15 amino acids. V lost 6 bases and J lost 4, with 15 bases in between.

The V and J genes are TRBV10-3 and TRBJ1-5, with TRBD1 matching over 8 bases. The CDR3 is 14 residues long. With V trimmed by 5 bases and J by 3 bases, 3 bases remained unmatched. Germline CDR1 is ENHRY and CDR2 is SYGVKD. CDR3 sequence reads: CAISLDRVNQPQHF. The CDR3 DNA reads TGTGCCATCAGTTTGGACAGGGTCAATCAGCCCCAGCATTTT.

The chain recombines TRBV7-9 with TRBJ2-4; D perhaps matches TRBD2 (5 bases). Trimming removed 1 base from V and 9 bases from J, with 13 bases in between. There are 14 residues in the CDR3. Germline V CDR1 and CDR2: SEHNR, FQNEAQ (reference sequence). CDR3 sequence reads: CASSLGGQAGIQYF. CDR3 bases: TGTGCCAGCAGCTTAGGCGGGCAGGCAGGCATTCAGTACTTC.

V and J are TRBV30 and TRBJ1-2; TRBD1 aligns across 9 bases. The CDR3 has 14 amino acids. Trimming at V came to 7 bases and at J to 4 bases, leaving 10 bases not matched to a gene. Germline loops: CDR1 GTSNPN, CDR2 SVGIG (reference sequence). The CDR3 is CAFPDRGLGYGYTF. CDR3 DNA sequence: TGTGCCTTTCCGGACAGGGGCCTAGGCTATGGCTACACCTTC.

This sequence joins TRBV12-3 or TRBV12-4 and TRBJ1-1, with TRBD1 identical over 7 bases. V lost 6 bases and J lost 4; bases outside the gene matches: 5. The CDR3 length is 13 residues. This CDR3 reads CASRRQGFTEAFF. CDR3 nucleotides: TGTGCCAGCAGAAGACAGGGTTTCACTGAAGCTTTCTTT.

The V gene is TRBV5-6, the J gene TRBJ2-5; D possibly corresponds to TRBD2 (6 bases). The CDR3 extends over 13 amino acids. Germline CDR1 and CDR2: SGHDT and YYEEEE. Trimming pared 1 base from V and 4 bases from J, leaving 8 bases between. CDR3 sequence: CASSLYGGETQYF. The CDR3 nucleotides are TGTGCCAGCAGCTTGTACGGGGGAGAGACCCAGTACTTC.

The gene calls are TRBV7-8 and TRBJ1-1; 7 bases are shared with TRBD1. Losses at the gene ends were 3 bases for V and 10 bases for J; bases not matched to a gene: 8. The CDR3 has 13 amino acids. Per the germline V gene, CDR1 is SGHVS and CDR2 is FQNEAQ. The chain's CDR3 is CASSLTGFDGAFF. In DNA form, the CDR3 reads TGTGCCAGCAGCTTGACAGGGTTCGACGGAGCTTTCTTT.

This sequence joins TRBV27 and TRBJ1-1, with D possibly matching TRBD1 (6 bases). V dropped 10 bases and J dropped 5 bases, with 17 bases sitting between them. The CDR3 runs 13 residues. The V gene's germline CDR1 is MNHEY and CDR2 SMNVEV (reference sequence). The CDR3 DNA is TGTGCCACCCGGCTTGGGGGGGCTACTGAAGCTTTCTTT. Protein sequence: CATRLGGATEAFF.

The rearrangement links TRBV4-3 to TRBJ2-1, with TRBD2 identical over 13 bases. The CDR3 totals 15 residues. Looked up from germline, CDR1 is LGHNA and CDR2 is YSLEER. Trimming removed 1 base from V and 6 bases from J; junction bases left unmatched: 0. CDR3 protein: CASSQGTSGSNEQFF. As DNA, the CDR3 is TGCGCCAGCAGCCAAGGGACTAGCGGGAGCAATGAGCAGTTCTTC.

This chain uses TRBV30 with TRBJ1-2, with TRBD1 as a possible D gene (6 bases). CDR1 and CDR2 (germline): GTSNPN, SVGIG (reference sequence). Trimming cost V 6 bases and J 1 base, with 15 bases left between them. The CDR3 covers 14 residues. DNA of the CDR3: TGTGCCTGTCCCTCAGGGGTACTTAACTATGGCTACACCTTC. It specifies CACPSGVLNYGYTF. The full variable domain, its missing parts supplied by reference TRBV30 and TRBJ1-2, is SQTIHQWPATLVQPVGSPLSLECTVEGTSNPNLYWYRQAAGRGLQLLFYSVGIGQISSEVPQNLSASRPQDRQFILSSKKLLLSDSGFYLCACPSGVLNYGYTFGSGTRLTVV.

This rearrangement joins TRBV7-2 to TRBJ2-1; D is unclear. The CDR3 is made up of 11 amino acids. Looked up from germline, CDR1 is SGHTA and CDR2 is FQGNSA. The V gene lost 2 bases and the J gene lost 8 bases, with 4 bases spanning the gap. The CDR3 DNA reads TGTGCCAGCAGCTTACTCTATGAGCAGTTCTTC. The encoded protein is CASSLLYEQFF.

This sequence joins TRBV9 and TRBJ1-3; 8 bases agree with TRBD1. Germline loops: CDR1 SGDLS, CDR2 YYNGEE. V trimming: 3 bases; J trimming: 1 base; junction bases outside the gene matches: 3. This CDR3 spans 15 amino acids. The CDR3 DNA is TGTGCCAGCAGCGCCCAGGGGGCTTCTGGAAACACCATATATTTT. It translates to CASSAQGASGNTIYF.

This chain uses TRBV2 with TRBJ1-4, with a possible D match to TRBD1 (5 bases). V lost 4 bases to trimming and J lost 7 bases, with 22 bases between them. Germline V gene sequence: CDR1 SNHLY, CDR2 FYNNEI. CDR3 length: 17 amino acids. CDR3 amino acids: CASSVLGRGMESEKLFF. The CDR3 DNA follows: TGTGCCAGCAGTGTTCTTGGGAGGGGAATGGAAAGTGAAAAACTGTTTTTT. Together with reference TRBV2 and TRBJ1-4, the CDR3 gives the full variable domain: EPEVTQTPSHQVTQMGQEVILRCVPISNHLYFYWYRQILGQKVEFLVSFYNNEISEKSEIFDDQFSVERPDGSNFTLKIRSTKLEDSAMYFCASSVLGRGMESEKLFFGSGTQLSVL.

The CDR3 loop is CASSFYPGAEQYF. The DNA of the CDR3 is TGTGCCAGCAGCTTTTATCCAGGCGCCGAGCAGTACTTC. V is TRBV7-9 and J is TRBJ2-7; D remains unclear. CDR1 and CDR2 (germline): SEHNR, FQNEAQ (reference sequence). The CDR3 loop spans 13 amino acids. Trimming left V 3 bases short and J 6 bases short, with 12 bases between.

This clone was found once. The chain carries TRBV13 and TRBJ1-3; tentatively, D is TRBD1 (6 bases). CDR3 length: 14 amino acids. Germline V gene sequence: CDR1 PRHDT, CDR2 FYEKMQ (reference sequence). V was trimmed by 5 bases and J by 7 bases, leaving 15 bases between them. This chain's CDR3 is CASSARDIGNTIYF. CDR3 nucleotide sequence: TGTGCCAGCAGCGCCCGGGACATAGGCAACACCATATATTTT.

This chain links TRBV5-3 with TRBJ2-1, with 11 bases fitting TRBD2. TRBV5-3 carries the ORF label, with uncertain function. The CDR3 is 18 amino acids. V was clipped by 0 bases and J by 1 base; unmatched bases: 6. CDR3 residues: CARSLEGTSGRSYNEQFF. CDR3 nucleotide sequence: TGTGCCAGAAGCTTGGAGGGGACTAGCGGTCGTTCCTACAATGAGCAGTTCTTC.

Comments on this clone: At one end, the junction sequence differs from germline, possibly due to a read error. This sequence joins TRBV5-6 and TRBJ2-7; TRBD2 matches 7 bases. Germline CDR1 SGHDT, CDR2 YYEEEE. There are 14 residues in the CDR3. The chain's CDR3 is CASSGGPGRDEQCF. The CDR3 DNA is TGTGCCAGCAGCGGCGGACCAGGGAGGGACGAGCAGTGCTTC.

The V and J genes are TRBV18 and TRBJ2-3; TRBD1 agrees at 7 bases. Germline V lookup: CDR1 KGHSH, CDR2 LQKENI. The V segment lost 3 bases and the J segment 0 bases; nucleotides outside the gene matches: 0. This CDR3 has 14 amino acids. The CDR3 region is CASSPTGSTDTQYF. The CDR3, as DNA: TGTGCCAGCTCACCGACAGGGAGCACAGATACGCAGTATTTT.

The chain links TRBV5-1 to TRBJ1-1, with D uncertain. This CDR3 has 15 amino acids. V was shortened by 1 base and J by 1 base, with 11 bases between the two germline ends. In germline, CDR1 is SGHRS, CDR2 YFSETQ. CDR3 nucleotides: TGCGCCAGCAGCTTGCCGCGACAAAGGAACACTGAAGCTTTCTTT. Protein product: CASSLPRQRNTEAFF.

CDR3 amino acids: CATSRDPPTPRRTDTQYF. The CDR3 DNA sequence: TGTGCCACCAGCAGAGACCCCCCGACACCACGACGGACAGATACGCAGTATTTT. V and J are TRBV15 and TRBJ2-3, with unresolved D. The CDR3 has 18 residues. Deletions cut 0 bases from V and 3 bases from J, with 19 bases between. Germline V gene sequence: CDR1 LNHNV, CDR2 YYDKDF (reference sequence).

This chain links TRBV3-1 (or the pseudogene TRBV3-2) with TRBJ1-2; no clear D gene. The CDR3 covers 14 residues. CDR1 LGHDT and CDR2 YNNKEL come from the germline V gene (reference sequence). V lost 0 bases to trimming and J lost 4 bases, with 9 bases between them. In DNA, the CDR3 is TGTGCCAGCAGCCAAGAAGGCGGGATCTATGGCTACACCTTC. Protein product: CASSQEGGIYGYTF.

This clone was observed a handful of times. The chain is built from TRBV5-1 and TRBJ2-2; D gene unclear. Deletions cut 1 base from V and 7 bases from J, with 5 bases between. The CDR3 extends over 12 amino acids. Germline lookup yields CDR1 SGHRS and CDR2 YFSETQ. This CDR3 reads CASSLPHGELFF. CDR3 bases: TGCGCCAGCAGCTTGCCCCACGGGGAGCTGTTTTTT.

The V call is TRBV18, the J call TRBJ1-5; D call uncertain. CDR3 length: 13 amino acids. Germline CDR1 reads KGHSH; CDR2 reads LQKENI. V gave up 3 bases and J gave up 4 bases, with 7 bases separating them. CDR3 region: CASSPDGNQPQHF. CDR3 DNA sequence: TGTGCCAGCTCACCTGACGGGAATCAGCCCCAGCATTTT.

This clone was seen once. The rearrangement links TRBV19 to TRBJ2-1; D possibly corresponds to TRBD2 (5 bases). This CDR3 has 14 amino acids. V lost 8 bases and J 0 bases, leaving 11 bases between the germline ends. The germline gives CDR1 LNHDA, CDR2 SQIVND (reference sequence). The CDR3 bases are TGTGCCAGTCTTCCTAGCTCCTCCTACAATGAGCAGTTCTTC. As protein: CASLPSSSYNEQFF.